One and the same sample provided the 19 T cell receptor beta chains below, sequenced in a study of cytotoxic CD8 clonotypes in ibrutinib-treated CLL. Data came from immunoSEQ multiplex PCR; TCRdb stores just in-frame clones and leaves some out. In the table there are around 16,000 clones, approximately 67% of which are singletons. Source: PBMCs, taken before ibrutinib treatment. These receptors all stem from a human donor with chronic lymphocytic leukemia.

The chain carries TRBV18 and TRBJ1-2, with unresolved D. Germline CDR1 is KGHSH and CDR2 is LQKENI. The CDR3 runs 14 residues. V lost 1 base and J lost 5, with 11 bases in between. CDR3 protein: CASSPRAEGYGYTF. The CDR3 bases are TGTGCCAGCTCACCACGGGCCGAAGGGTATGGCTACACCTTC. Combining the CDR3 with reference TRBV18 and TRBJ1-2 gives the whole variable domain NAGVMQNPRHLVRRRGQEARLRCSPMKGHSHVYWYRQLPEEGLKFMVYLQKENIIDESGMPKERFSAEFPKEGPSILRIQQVVRGDSAAYFCASSPRAEGYGYTFGSGTRLTVV.

The chain links TRBV10-2 to TRBJ1-5; D uncertain. The length of the CDR3 is 14 residues. Germline V gene data show CDR1 as WSHSY and CDR2 as SAAADI. The V end lost 1 base, the J end lost 2 bases, and 6 bases lay between the germline ends. DNA for the CDR3: TGCGCCAGCAGTGAGTTTTTGGGCAATCAGCCCCAGCATTTT. Translated: CASSEFLGNQPQHF.

This clone was seen just once. V usage is TRBV10-3 and J usage is TRBJ1-3; D unresolved. Germline V lookup: CDR1 ENHRY, CDR2 SYGVKD. The CDR3 has 15 residues. The germline V and J ends were trimmed by 2 bases and 3 bases, with 11 bases remaining between them. In DNA, the CDR3 is TGTGCCATCAGTGAGGGCCCGGCAGGTGGAAACACCATATATTTT. This sequence encodes CAISEGPAGGNTIYF.

The chain links TRBV5-5 to TRBJ1-1, with TRBD1 matching 7 bases. The V segment lost 4 bases and the J segment 1 base; nucleotides outside the gene matches: 7. CDR3 length equals 15 residues. Germline-derived CDR1 and CDR2 are SGHKS and YYEKEE (reference sequence). The chain's CDR3 is CASSPTGVANTEAFF. The CDR3 nucleotides read TGTGCCAGCAGCCCAACAGGGGTTGCGAACACTGAAGCTTTCTTT.

This clone showed up just a few times. The rearrangement uses TRBV6-5 and TRBJ2-4; no reliable D call. This CDR3 contains 11 residues. Germline loops: CDR1 MNHEY, CDR2 SVGAGI. DNA of the CDR3: TGTGCTTATAGGGACAAAAACATTCAGTACTTC. This sequence encodes CAYRDKNIQYF.

The chain combines TRBV2 with TRBJ1-2; TRBD1 might be the D (5 bases). CDR3 size: 14 residues. Germline V CDR1 and CDR2: SNHLY, FYNNEI. Trimming stripped 3 bases from V and 2 bases from J, with 10 bases between. This CDR3 reads CASSDLGANYGYTF. The CDR3 DNA reads TGTGCCAGCAGTGATCTTGGGGCCAACTATGGCTACACCTTC.

This chain links TRBV13 with TRBJ2-4; TRBD1 agrees at 7 bases. Germline V gene lookup returns CDR1 PRHDT and CDR2 FYEKMQ (reference sequence). V lost 0 bases and J lost 5; bases outside the gene matches: 1. The CDR3 extends over 14 amino acids. The CDR3 DNA sequence: TGTGCCAGCAGCTTAGGCCAGGGGGAAAACATTCAGTACTTC. It codes for CASSLGQGENIQYF.

The chain uses TRBV23-1 and TRBJ1-1; unclear D gene. TRBV23-1 is annotated as an ORF whose role is uncertain. V lost 2 bases and J 2 bases, leaving 3 bases between the germline ends. This CDR3 spans 12 amino acids. The CDR3 region has the DNA TGCGCCAGCAGTCAACAAAACACTGAAGCTTTCTTT. Its translation: CASSQQNTEAFF.

This clone was seen only a few times. This chain joins TRBV25-1 and TRBJ2-1; D is uncertain. Germline V gives CDR1 MGHDK, CDR2 SYGVNS. The V end was cut by 4 bases, the J end by 9 bases, with 10 bases between. There are 12 residues in the CDR3. The CDR3 DNA is TGTGCCAGCAGTGTCGGGTGGAGTGAGCAGTTCTTC. This codes for CASSVGWSEQFF.

This chain joins TRBV10-1 and TRBJ2-7; tentative D call: TRBD1 (6 bases). The V gene's germline CDR1 is WNHNN and CDR2 SYGVQD (reference sequence). V was cut by 2 bases and J by 5 bases, with 13 bases left in between. The CDR3 loop spans 14 amino acids. The CDR3 here is CASSEGPGANEQYF. The CDR3 DNA is TGCGCCAGCAGTGAGGGACCAGGGGCAAACGAGCAGTACTTC.

V and J are TRBV7-8 and TRBJ1-1, with D unclear. In germline, CDR1 is SGHVS, CDR2 FQNEAQ. V lost 8 bases and J 0 bases, leaving 7 bases between the germline ends. The CDR3 has 12 residues. CDR3 in amino acids: CASGRLNTEAFF. CDR3 in DNA: TGTGCCAGCGGCCGATTGAACACTGAAGCTTTCTTT.

This sequence joins TRBV6-1 and TRBJ2-5, with D perhaps matching TRBD2 (6 bases). The germline V gene encodes CDR1 MNHNS and CDR2 SASEGT. The length of the CDR3 is 16 residues. The V gene lost 2 bases and the J gene lost 1 base, with 14 bases spanning the gap. CDR3 in DNA: TGTGCCAGCAGTGAAATACGGGGAGGATCCCAAGAGACCCAGTACTTC. It translates to CASSEIRGGSQETQYF.

This CDR3 reads CASSLTRGQETQYF. The CDR3 region has the DNA TGTGCCAGCAGCTTAACCAGGGGGCAGGAGACCCAGTACTTC. The J gene is TRBJ2-5, the V gene TRBV7-2; TRBD1 matches at 8 bases. V dropped 2 bases and J dropped 5; count of bases not matched to a gene: 4. This CDR3 spans 14 amino acids. The germline V gene encodes CDR1 SGHTA and CDR2 FQGNSA.

This chain joins TRBV29-1 and TRBJ1-1; D is possibly TRBD1 (6 bases). CDR1 and CDR2 (germline): SQVTM, ANQGSEA. Trimming stripped 7 bases from V and 5 bases from J, with 14 bases between. CDR3 length: 12 amino acids. The CDR3 protein is CSAVKGGTEAFF. The CDR3 nucleotides read TGCAGCGCCGTGAAAGGGGGAACTGAAGCTTTCTTT.

The CDR3 reads CASSVTSGYETQYF. The CDR3 DNA follows: TGTGCCAGCAGTGTCACTAGCGGGTACGAGACCCAGTACTTC. The J gene is TRBJ2-5, the V gene TRBV6-1; the match to TRBD2 covers 9 bases. The CDR3 contains 14 residues. V lost 4 bases, J lost 5 bases, and 5 bases stayed unmatched. CDR1 is MNHNS and CDR2 is SASEGT in the germline V gene.

A few counts support this clone. The genes are TRBV5-4 and TRBJ2-7; D is ambiguous. Trimming stripped 4 bases from V and 5 bases from J, with 13 bases between. Germline CDR1 and CDR2: SGHNT and YYREEE (reference sequence). CDR3 size: 13 residues. This CDR3 is CASSLLERHEQYF. The CDR3 bases are TGTGCCAGCAGCCTCTTGGAGCGCCACGAGCAGTACTTC.

In the case of this clone: A junction boundary mismatches the germline segment, possibly from a read error. This chain joins TRBV25-1 and TRBJ2-2; possibly TRBD2 for D (6 bases). The CDR3 loop spans 16 amino acids. Germline V CDR1 and CDR2: MGHDK, SYGVNS. CDR3 coding DNA: TGTGCCAGCAGTTTAACTAGCCCCGGCGAACACCGGGGAGCTGTTTTT. Protein: CASSLTSPGEHRGAVF.

V is TRBV29-1 and J is TRBJ2-7; TRBD2 might be the D (6 bases). This CDR3 has 13 amino acids. V lost 1 base and J lost 1, with 8 bases in between. In germline, CDR1 is SQVTM, CDR2 ANQGSEA. The CDR3: CSVEGRESYEQYF. The CDR3 bases are TGCAGCGTTGAAGGTCGGGAGTCCTACGAGCAGTACTTC.

V usage is TRBV4-2 and J usage is TRBJ1-1, with D unclear. The germline V gene encodes CDR1 LGHNA and CDR2 YNFKEQ. V dropped 5 bases and J dropped 0 bases, with 10 bases sitting between them. The CDR3 sequence is 14 residues long. CDR3 amino acids: CASSLDHLNTEAFF. The CDR3 DNA reads as TGTGCCAGCAGCTTGGACCATCTGAACACTGAAGCTTTCTTT.